The entry below describes one TCR beta chain. This sample was included in a study of blood T cell repertoires in COVID-19. Participants spanned ages about 18 to 90 years and resided in 20 to 30 US areas. Assignments of participants to cohorts depended upon their own reported clinical history. The CDR3 is made up of 13 amino acids. Trimming stripped 4 bases from V and 5 bases from J, with 13 bases between. The germline V gene has CDR1 SQVTM and CDR2 ANQGSEA. As originally analysed: Reference gene primer amplification yielded estimated nucleated cell counts. Produced via immunoSEQ multiplex PCR; TCRdb's table is partial and in-frame only. Clone size and the V and J calls come from that table; the DNA yielded D and trimming. Found here are 150,000 to 200,000 clones, about 78% of them singletons; the top ten hold 17%.

The chain is built from TRBV29-1 and TRBJ2-3; D is possibly TRBD2 (5 bases). Sequencing was carried out using PBMCs or T cells enriched from blood (not recorded which). This clonotype originated in a woman aged 45 to 65 who had recovered from COVID-19. CDR3 bases: TGCAGCGTTGCCGGGATCGGAGGAGATACGCAGTATTTT. It is translated as CSVAGIGGDTQYF.